This T cell receptor (beta chain) comes out of a study of blood T cell repertoires in COVID-19. Study overall: COVID-19 samples, acute and convalescent, were from the United States, Italy and Spain.

Methods used by the authors: Reference gene primer amplification gave nucleated cell count estimates. Generated by immunoSEQ multiplex PCR, the TCRdb table keeps only in-frame clones and is missing some. Clonal size and the V and J genes are those of that table, whereas D and trimming came from the DNA. The sample yields roughly 290,000 clones, 85% to 90% seen once. Trimming took 6 bases from V and 1 from J, leaving 10 bases between them. Germline V gene lookup returns CDR1 SGHRS and CDR2 YFSETQ. The CDR3 runs 13 residues. The sequenced sample consisted of PBMCs or T cells enriched from blood (not recorded which). The sequence was obtained from a woman aged 18-29 years with acute COVID-19. V usage is TRBV5-1 and J usage is TRBJ1-2; D unclear. As DNA, the CDR3 is TGCGCCAGCAATCTAGGAGATAACTATGGCTACACCTTC. This translates into CASNLGDNYGYTF.